Below, 14 T cell receptor beta chains from the same sample are listed, as sequenced in a study of CD8 T cells in ankylosing spondylitis. A single record per CDR3 protein comes from TCRdb applying MiXCR to the 5' RACE reads. The sample includes 100,000 to 150,000 distinct CDR3 sequences, 12% to 15% seen only once; the top ten take roughly 3%. The specimen was blood, either unsorted or a sorted T cell fraction (not recorded which). The receptors come from a female donor with ankylosing spondylitis or in good health (not recorded which).

This clonotype was picked up a small number of times. The V and J genes are TRBV20-1 and TRBJ2-4, with 13 bases fitting TRBD2. The J segment lost 8 bases and the V segment lost 2 bases, leaving 0 bases of the junction unmatched. Germline V gene data show CDR1 as DFQATT and CDR2 as SNEGSKA (reference sequence). The CDR3 covers 13 residues. CDR3 residues: CSARTSGRDIQYF. CDR3 DNA sequence: TGCAGTGCTAGAACTAGCGGGAGGGACATTCAGTACTTC.

The chain has TRBV7-9 and TRBJ1-1; D is undetermined. V was pared by 3 bases and J by 3 bases, with 8 bases between. Germline-derived CDR1 and CDR2 are SEHNR and FQNEAQ (reference sequence). The CDR3 runs 13 residues. The CDR3 spells CASSLLMDTEAFF. The CDR3, as DNA: TGTGCCAGCAGCTTGCTCATGGACACTGAAGCTTTCTTT.

Here the CDR3 reads CASSLEVFSVGTGELFF. The CDR3 bases are TGTGCCAGCAGCTTAGAGGTTTTTTCCGTCGGCACCGGGGAGCTGTTTTTT. The chain joins TRBV7-6 to TRBJ2-2; D uncertain. Germline CDR1 reads SGHVS; CDR2 reads FNYEAQ. V was trimmed by 1 base and J by 4 bases, leaving 16 bases between them. The CDR3 consists of 17 residues.

This clonotype was observed at least ten times. The chain combines TRBV6-5 with TRBJ1-1; D is undetermined. This CDR3 has 13 amino acids. CDR1 and CDR2 from the germline V gene are MNHEY and SVGAGI. Trimming removed 4 bases from V and 0 bases from J, with 6 bases in between. CDR3 coding DNA: TGTGCCAGCAGTTCCGGCATGAACACTGAAGCTTTCTTT. It codes for CASSSGMNTEAFF.

In this sample, this clonotype turned up many times. The chain is built from TRBV20-1 and TRBJ2-1; D uncertain. Germline CDR1 DFQATT, CDR2 SNEGSKA (reference sequence). The CDR3 contains 16 residues. V was pared by 3 bases and J by 2 bases, with 17 bases between. The DNA of the CDR3 is TGCAGTGCTAGGGCCAACCTAGGCGGTCCCTACAATGAGCAGTTCTTC. It is translated as CSARANLGGPYNEQFF.

This clonotype has at least ten counts. V and J are TRBV7-9 and TRBJ1-6, with TRBD1 matching over 11 bases. J was trimmed by 9 bases and V by 5 bases; bases with no gene match: 6. CDR3 length: 15 residues. Germline V CDR1 and CDR2: SEHNR, FQNEAQ (reference sequence). The CDR3 reads CASSNGQGAFSPLHF. The CDR3 DNA follows: TGTGCCAGCAGCAACGGACAGGGGGCTTTTTCACCCCTCCACTTT.

This clonotype was counted at least ten times. The CDR3 sequence: CASSNGQGNTEAFF. CDR3 sequence (DNA): TGCGCCAGCAGCAATGGACAGGGCAACACTGAAGCTTTCTTT. The V call is TRBV5-1, the J call TRBJ1-1, with 8 bases that match TRBD1. CDR1 and CDR2 (germline): SGHRS, YFSETQ. This CDR3 region has 14 residues. Trimming at V came to 4 bases and at J to 2 bases, leaving 4 bases not matched to a gene.

This clonotype was observed a few times. The V gene is TRBV2, the J gene TRBJ2-1; no clear D. This CDR3 region has 15 residues. Trimming took off 8 bases at V and 7 bases at J, with 21 bases between the two ends. From germline, CDR1 is SNHLY and CDR2 FYNNEI. The CDR3 DNA reads TGTGCCAGCCTCAAACCCGTTACACTGAAAAATGAGCAGTTCTTC. Its protein product is CASLKPVTLKNEQFF. The full variable domain, with the rest looked up from reference TRBV2 and TRBJ2-1, is EPEVTQTPSHQVTQMGQEVILRCVPISNHLYFYWYRQILGQKVEFLVSFYNNEISEKSEIFDDQFSVERPDGSNFTLKIRSTKLEDSAMYFCASLKPVTLKNEQFFGPGTRLTVL.

This clonotype was seen repeatedly, ten times or more. The chain has TRBV6-1 and TRBJ1-1, with TRBD1 matching over 7 bases. The CDR3 runs 15 residues. The germline V gene has CDR1 MNHNS and CDR2 SASEGT. V was pared by 5 bases and J by 6 bases, with 12 bases of the junction left unmatched. The CDR3 loop is CASSPMDRSAPEAFF. CDR3 sequence (DNA): TGTGCCAGCAGTCCCATGGACAGGTCGGCGCCTGAAGCTTTCTTT.

A word on this clonotype: This sequence may be a read error, since a much larger clone differs from it by one base. The chain carries TRBV20-1 and TRBJ2-2; D perhaps matches TRBD2 (6 bases). CDR3 length: 14 amino acids. From germline, CDR1 is DFQATT and CDR2 SNEGSKA (reference sequence). The chain's CDR3 is CSASLELNTGEVFF. CDR3 bases: TGCAGTGCTAGTTTGGAGCTCAACACCGGGGAGGTGTTTTTT.

This clonotype appeared a few times. This chain joins TRBV29-1 and TRBJ2-7; D might be TRBD2 (5 bases). V was trimmed by 6 bases and J by 1 base, leaving 7 bases between them. Germline lookup yields CDR1 SQVTM and CDR2 ANQGSEA. CDR3 length equals 11 residues. Here the CDR3 DNA reads TGCAGCGTGAGGACTTCCTACGAGCAGTACTTC. Translation: CSVRTSYEQYF.

In this sample, this clonotype turned up a few times. This sequence joins TRBV3-1 and TRBJ2-2, with 9 bases fitting TRBD2. Germline CDR1 is LGHDT and CDR2 is YNNKEL (reference sequence). CDR3 length: 18 amino acids. Losses at the gene ends were 0 bases for V and 3 bases for J; bases not matched to a gene: 8. This CDR3 reads CASSQEGAGGPYTGELFF. The DNA for the CDR3 is TGTGCCAGCAGCCAAGAGGGAGCGGGGGGCCCCTACACCGGGGAGCTGTTTTTT.

The chain joins TRBV7-9 to TRBJ2-3, with 7 positions matching TRBD2. Per germline, CDR1 SEHNR and CDR2 FQNEAQ (reference sequence). Germline trimming cut 5 bases from V and 4 bases from J; bases unmatched to any gene: 15. The CDR3 runs to 17 residues. The CDR3 loop reads CASSPTTSRGGPDTQYF. CDR3 DNA sequence: TGTGCCAGCAGCCCAACAACCTCTAGGGGAGGGCCAGATACGCAGTATTTT.

This clonotype occurred a few times. The chain uses TRBV28 and TRBJ2-7; D perhaps matches TRBD2 (6 bases). Germline CDR1 reads MDHEN; CDR2 reads SYDVKM. The CDR3 runs to 13 residues. Trimming took off 5 bases at V and 2 bases at J, with 10 bases between the two ends. The chain's CDR3 is CASSMGLAYEQYF. In DNA, the CDR3 is TGTGCCAGCAGTATGGGACTTGCCTACGAGCAGTACTTC.